The subject of this entry is one TCR beta chain. The antigen is unknown. The data are from a study of cytomegalovirus exposure and HLA in healthy donors. PCR used 60 Vbeta primers and 13 Jbeta primers. Original data processing: Unique TCR beta chains totaled roughly 79 million in a later count, with approximately 11 million of them shared. Method: immunoSEQ multiplex PCR; TCRdb's copy keeps in-frame clones and lacks some. For V, J and clone size, that table is used; D and trimming come from the DNA. The table includes under 200,000 clones, less than 90% detected once. This CDR3 has 15 amino acids. The V gene's germline CDR1 is SEHNR and CDR2 FQNEAQ (reference sequence). General study points: Previous analysis showed most TCR beta V segments were productive about 87% or about 30% of the time. Later on, a genetic analysis was performed. It linked a missense variant in DCLRE1C with V- and J-gene trimming of TCR beta. In vitro data verified a few CMV-associated chains as specific for CMV antigens.

The J gene is TRBJ2-5, the V gene TRBV7-9; D is possibly TRBD1 (7 bases). TRBJ2-7 matches the DNA end more closely, so the J call is doubtful. This TCR derives from a woman younger than 30 in good health and CMV-seronegative. The sequencing input was PBMCs. The CDR3 reads CASSGGGRARYEQYF. CDR3 nucleotide sequence: TGTGCCAGCAGCGGAGGGGGCAGGGCACGATACGAGCAGTACTTC.